The rows below give T cell receptor beta chains drawn from one sample of a study of cytomegalovirus exposure and HLA in healthy donors. The protocol was immunoSEQ multiplex PCR, while the TCRdb copy is restricted to in-frame clones and leaves out a portion. The table lists around 100,000 clones, approximately 80% of them singletons, with under 4.5% in the top ten. The sample was PBMCs. The receptor set was obtained from a female donor in good health and CMV-seropositive. The CDR3 runs from the conserved cysteine through the conserved F or W. D genes are given only for firm matches. Size is stated for part of the rows, as once, few or many counts, or as a class when the clone is expanded.

V	size	J	length	D	DNA	CDR3
TRBV5-4	-	TRBJ2-7	15	TRBD2	TGTGCCAGCAGCTTGGCCGGGCGGGGGGCGGACGAGCAGTACTTC	CASSLAGRGADEQYF
TRBV2	-	TRBJ2-3	13	TRBD2	TGTGCCAGCAGCCTAGGGACTACTGATACGCAGTATTTT	CASSLGTTDTQYF
TRBV5-1	-	TRBJ2-1	12	-	TGCGCCAGCAGTCGAACTATGGCTGAGCAGTTCTTC	CASSRTMAEQFF
TRBV18	-	TRBJ2-7	15	TRBD1	TGTGCCAGCTCTCCGGCGGGACAGGGTTCCAACGAGCAGTACTTC	CASSPAGQGSNEQYF
TRBV2	-	TRBJ1-2	14	-	TGTGCCAGCAGTTCCCGGGGGGAGAACTATGGCTACACCTTC	CASSSRGENYGYTF
TRBV9	once	TRBJ1-5	14	TRBD1	TGTGCCAGCAGCGTAGGGACAGGGGATCAGCCCCAGCATTTT	CASSVGTGDQPQHF
TRBV6-1	-	TRBJ1-1	12	-	TGTGCCAGCAGGGCCTGGGACATATCAGCTTTCTTT	CASRAWDISAFF
TRBV19	-	TRBJ2-2	18	TRBD1	TGTGCCAGTAGTATAAATGAGTGGGGACAGGGGTGGACCGGGGAGCTGTTTTTT	CASSINEWGQGWTGELFF
TRBV12-5	-	TRBJ1-6	15	TRBD1	TGTGCTAGTGGTCCAAGGACAGGGGAGGATTCACCCCTCCACTTT	CASGPRTGEDSPLHF
TRBV6-6	once	TRBJ1-1	11	-	TGTGCCAGCAGTTATTCTATTGAAGCTTTCTTT	CASSYSIEAFF
TRBV7-2	-	TRBJ2-7	14	-	TGTGCCAGCAGCTTAGGGAGTACCTCCTACGAGCAGTACTTC	CASSLGSTSYEQYF